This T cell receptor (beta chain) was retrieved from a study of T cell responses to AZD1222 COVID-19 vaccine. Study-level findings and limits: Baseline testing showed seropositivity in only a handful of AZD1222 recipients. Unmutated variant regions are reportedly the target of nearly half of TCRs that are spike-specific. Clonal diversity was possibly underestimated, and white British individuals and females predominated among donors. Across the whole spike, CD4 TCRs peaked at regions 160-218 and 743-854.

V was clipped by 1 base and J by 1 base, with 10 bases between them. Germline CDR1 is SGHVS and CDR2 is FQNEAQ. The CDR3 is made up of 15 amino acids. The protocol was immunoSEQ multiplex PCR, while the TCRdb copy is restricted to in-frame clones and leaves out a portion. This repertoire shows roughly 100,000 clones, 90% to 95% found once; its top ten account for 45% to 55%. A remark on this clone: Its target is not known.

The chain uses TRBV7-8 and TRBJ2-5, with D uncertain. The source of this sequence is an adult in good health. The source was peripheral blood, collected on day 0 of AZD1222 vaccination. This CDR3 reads CASSLDSYPQETQYF. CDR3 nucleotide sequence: TGTGCCAGCAGCTTAGACTCGTATCCCCAAGAGACCCAGTACTTC. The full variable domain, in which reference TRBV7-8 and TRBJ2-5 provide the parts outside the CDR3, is GAGVSQSPRYKVAKRGQDVALRCDPISGHVSLFWYQQALGQGPEFLTYFQNEAQLDKSGLPSDRFFAERPEGSVSTLKIQRTQQEDSAVYLCASSLDSYPQETQYFGPGTRLLVL.